Listed here are 20 T cell receptor beta chains from one sample, sequenced in a study of T cells in Graves' hyperthyroidism and ophthalmopathy. There were TCR beta CDR3 regions amplified from RNA transcripts. The HTBI primer set served for first-round RT-PCR of the TCR CDR3. TCRdb analysed the multiplex PCR reads with MiXCR anew, one entry per CDR3 protein. Of over 400,000 distinct CDR3 sequences listed, about 20% are singletons. The sample taken for sequencing was blood. These receptors came from a woman aged 70 to 79 with Graves' ophthalmopathy.

This clonotype was detected many times. The chain uses TRBV2 and TRBJ1-1; unclear D gene. V was clipped by 8 bases and J by 3 bases, with 10 bases between them. Germline V CDR1 and CDR2: SNHLY, FYNNEI. The CDR3 runs to 12 residues. The CDR3 spells CASRDSYTEAFF. As DNA, the CDR3 is TGTGCCAGCCGGGATTCGTACACTGAAGCTTTCTTT.

This clonotype was picked up one time. Germline is not matched at one junction end, which may reflect a read error. The V gene is TRBV7-2, the J gene TRBJ1-3; TRBD1 agrees at 7 bases. The CDR3 length is 15 residues. The germline V gene has CDR1 SGHTA and CDR2 FQGNSA. DNA for the CDR3: TGTGCCAGCGGCTTAAGGGGACAGCCACGAAACACCATATATTTT. It codes for CASGLRGQPRNTIYF.

The chain links TRBV29-1 to TRBJ2-3; no reliable D call. Germline V gene sequence: CDR1 SQVTM, CDR2 ANQGSEA. The germline V and J ends were trimmed by 4 bases and 5 bases, with 16 bases remaining between them. CDR3 length equals 14 residues. Written as DNA, the CDR3 is TGCAGCGTTGTAGGAGCGAGAGTTCTAGATACGCAGTATTTT. It encodes CSVVGARVLDTQYF.

This clonotype was seen at least ten times. The chain employs TRBV12-3 or TRBV12-4 and TRBJ2-5; 14 bases align to TRBD2. This CDR3 is 20 amino acids long. The V and J ends lost 1 base and 0 bases, in that order; junction bases with no gene match: 10. This CDR3 reads CASSLEYGTSGSVYQETQYF. CDR3 nucleotide sequence: TGTGCCAGCAGTTTAGAATACGGGACTAGCGGGAGTGTGTACCAAGAGACCCAGTACTTC.

This clonotype has ten or more counts. The chain has TRBV7-2 and TRBJ1-5; tentative D call: TRBD1 (5 bases). The CDR3 covers 15 residues. Trimming stripped 3 bases from V and 1 base from J, with 10 bases between. Per the germline V gene, CDR1 is SGHTA and CDR2 is FQGNSA. As DNA, the CDR3 is TGTGCCAGCAGCTTCGCTTCAGGGAGCAATCAGCCCCAGCATTTT. Its translation is CASSFASGSNQPQHF.

The chain has TRBV3-1 and TRBJ2-1, with 14 nucleotides matching TRBD2. The CDR3 is made up of 16 amino acids. The ends lost 0 bases at V and 9 bases at J; junction bases unmatched: 4. From germline, CDR1 is LGHDT and CDR2 YNNKEL (reference sequence). CDR3 coding DNA: TGTGCCAGCAGCCAAGATGTGGGACTAGCGGGAGTTGAGCAGTTCTTC. Protein product: CASSQDVGLAGVEQFF.

This clonotype was detected only once. V usage is TRBV12-3 or TRBV12-4 and J usage is TRBJ2-7; possibly TRBD1 for D (5 bases). V was shortened by 6 bases and J by 6 bases, with 12 bases between the two germline ends. This CDR3 region has 12 residues. The CDR3 loop is CASRHDSSEQYF. The CDR3 nucleotides read TGTGCCAGCAGGCATGACAGTTCCGAGCAGTACTTC.

This clonotype occurred a few times. The chain's CDR3 is CASSLSGQGHEQYF. CDR3 nucleotide sequence: TGTGCCAGCAGTTTATCCGGACAGGGCCACGAGCAGTACTTC. The chain joins TRBV27 to TRBJ2-7; the match to TRBD1 covers 8 bases. The CDR3 extends over 14 amino acids. CDR1 MNHEY and CDR2 SMNVEV come from the germline V gene (reference sequence). V shed 0 bases and J 5 bases; nucleotides not matched to a gene: 3.

The rearrangement links TRBV5-1 to TRBJ2-3; D is unresolved. The CDR3 extends over 14 amino acids. Trimming took 0 bases from V and 4 from J, leaving 9 bases between them. Germline CDR1 and CDR2: SGHRS and YFSETQ. CDR3 nucleotides: TGCGCCAGCAGCTTGGTCGAGACCTCAGATACGCAGTATTTT. Translation gives CASSLVETSDTQYF.

This clonotype has at least ten counts. The genes are TRBV24-1 and TRBJ1-5; 12 bases map to TRBD1. Germline V CDR1 and CDR2: KGHDR, SFDVKD. V shed 4 bases, J shed 7 bases, and the junction held 7 bases outside the gene matches. This CDR3 comprises 16 residues. Written as DNA, the CDR3 is TGTGCCACCAGTGACCCCGGGACAGGGGGCGGGCAGCCCCAGCATTTT. This gives the protein CATSDPGTGGGQPQHF.

As to this clonotype: It may be a read error: a sequence one base away is much more abundant. The gene calls are TRBV2 and TRBJ1-2; the D gene is possibly TRBD1 (5 bases). The CDR3 runs 15 residues. Germline loops: CDR1 SNHLY, CDR2 FYNNEI. V lost 1 base and J lost 7, with 16 bases in between. The CDR3 is CASSEGQRLTGGYTF. The CDR3 nucleotides read TGTGCCAGCAGTGAAGGACAGCGCCTTACCGGTGGCTACACCTTC.

The V and J genes are TRBV19 and TRBJ1-4; D gene uncertain. V was trimmed by 3 bases and J by 7 bases, leaving 12 bases between them. This CDR3 comprises 14 residues. CDR1 and CDR2 (germline): LNHDA, SQIVND (reference sequence). The CDR3 nucleotides read TGTGCCAGTAGTATGGACGGGTTTGGTGAAAAACTGTTTTTT. This sequence encodes CASSMDGFGEKLFF.

This clonotype came up a few times. V usage is TRBV20-1 and J usage is TRBJ1-2, with a weak D call TRBD1 (5 bases). V was cut by 0 bases and J by 6 bases, with 8 bases left in between. Germline V gene data show CDR1 as DFQATT and CDR2 as SNEGSKA (reference sequence). This CDR3 has 12 amino acids. CDR3 in DNA: TGCAGTGCTAGAGATGGCAGGGATGGCTACACCTTC. It translates to CSARDGRDGYTF.

The V call is TRBV3-1, the J call TRBJ1-1; no reliable D call. CDR1 is LGHDT, CDR2 YNNKEL, per germline (reference sequence). CDR3 length equals 14 residues. V was clipped by 4 bases and J by 10 bases, with 19 bases between them. As DNA, the CDR3 is TGTGCCAGCAGCCCCACTAACCACAGAACGGGAGCTTTCTTT. Protein product: CASSPTNHRTGAFF.

This sequence joins TRBV7-8 and TRBJ1-6, with 10 positions matching TRBD1. Germline V CDR1 and CDR2: SGHVS, FQNEAQ. V dropped 5 bases and J dropped 7; count of bases not matched to a gene: 5. The CDR3 contains 15 residues. CDR3 in DNA: TGTGCCAGCAGCCACCGGACAGGGGGGAATTCACCCCTCCACTTT. It yields the protein CASSHRTGGNSPLHF. The full variable domain, in which reference TRBV7-8 and TRBJ1-6 provide the parts outside the CDR3, is GAGVSQSPRYKVAKRGQDVALRCDPISGHVSLFWYQQALGQGPEFLTYFQNEAQLDKSGLPSDRFFAERPEGSVSTLKIQRTQQEDSAVYLCASSHRTGGNSPLHFGNGTRLTVT.

There are a few counts of this clonotype. The rearrangement links TRBV24-1 to TRBJ2-3; D ambiguous. The CDR3 has 14 residues. V lost 3 bases and J lost 0, with 6 bases in between. The germline V gene has CDR1 KGHDR and CDR2 SFDVKD. The CDR3 is CATSDPHSTDTQYF. CDR3 sequence (DNA): TGTGCCACCAGTGATCCCCATAGCACAGATACGCAGTATTTT.

There are many counts of this clonotype. The chain couples TRBV7-2 to TRBJ1-2, with D possibly being TRBD1 (5 bases). This CDR3 has 14 amino acids. CDR1 is SGHTA, CDR2 FQGNSA, per germline. V was shortened by 1 base and J by 2 bases, with 8 bases between the two germline ends. CDR3: CASSLDPGNYGYTF. CDR3 coding DNA: TGTGCCAGCAGCTTAGATCCAGGGAACTATGGCTACACCTTC.

This chain links TRBV24-1 with TRBJ1-2; D unclear. The CDR3 consists of 13 residues. Germline V gives CDR1 KGHDR, CDR2 SFDVKD. V shed 6 bases and J shed 7 bases, with 14 bases lying between them. CDR3 nucleotide sequence: TGTGCCACCAGTTCGGATACGGGAGGTGGCTACACCTTC. It yields the protein CATSSDTGGGYTF.

CDR3 sequence (DNA): TGTGCCAGTAGATCCGGGACAGGGTACTACGAGCAGTACTTC. This encodes CASRSGTGYYEQYF. This chain links TRBV19 with TRBJ2-7; 9 bases fit TRBD1. The CDR3 contains 14 residues. The ends lost 6 bases at V and 3 bases at J; junction bases unmatched: 6. CDR1 is LNHDA, CDR2 SQIVND, per germline (reference sequence). The full variable domain, its missing parts supplied by reference TRBV19 and TRBJ2-7, is DGGITQSPKYLFRKEGQNVTLSCEQNLNHDAMYWYRQDPGQGLRLIYYSQIVNDFQKGDIAEGYSVSREKKESFPLTVTSAQKNPTAFYLCASRSGTGYYEQYFGPGTRLTVT.

The DNA of the CDR3 is TGTGCCAGACGTGGCCAGGGGATGGTTGGCAATCAGCCCCAGCATTTT. Residues: CARRGQGMVGNQPQHF. The J gene is TRBJ1-5, the V gene TRBV11-3; a weak D match, TRBD1 (6 bases). This CDR3 has 16 amino acids. Per the germline V gene, CDR1 is SGHNT and CDR2 is YENEEA. V was pared by 9 bases and J by 2 bases, with 20 bases between. The entire variable domain, with the rest obtained from reference TRBV11-3 and TRBJ1-5, is as follows: EAGVVQSPRYKIIEKKQPVAFWCNPISGHNTLYWYLQNLGQGPELLIRYENEEAVDDSQLPKDRFSAERLKGVDSTLKIQPAELGDSAVYLCARRGQGMVGNQPQHFGDGTRLSIL.